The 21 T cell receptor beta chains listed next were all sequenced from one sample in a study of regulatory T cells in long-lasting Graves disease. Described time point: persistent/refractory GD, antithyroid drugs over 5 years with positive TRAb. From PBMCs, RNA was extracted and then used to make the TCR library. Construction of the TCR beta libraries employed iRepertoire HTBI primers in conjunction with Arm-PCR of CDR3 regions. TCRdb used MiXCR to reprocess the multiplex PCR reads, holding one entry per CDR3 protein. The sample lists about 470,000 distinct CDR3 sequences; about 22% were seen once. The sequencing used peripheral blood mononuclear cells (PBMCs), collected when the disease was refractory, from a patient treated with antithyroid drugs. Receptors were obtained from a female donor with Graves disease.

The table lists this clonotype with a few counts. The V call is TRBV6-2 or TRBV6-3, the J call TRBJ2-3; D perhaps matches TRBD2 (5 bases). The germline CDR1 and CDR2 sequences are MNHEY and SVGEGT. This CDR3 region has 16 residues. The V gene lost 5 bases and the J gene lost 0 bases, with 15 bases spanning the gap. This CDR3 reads CASSDPSRTSTDTQYF. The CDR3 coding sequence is TGTGCCAGCAGTGACCCTAGCAGAACTAGCACAGATACGCAGTATTTT.

CDR3 residues: CSVRTLGWDEKLFF. DNA for the CDR3: TGCAGCGTCCGGACACTGGGCTGGGATGAAAAACTGTTTTTT. The chain combines TRBV29-1 with TRBJ1-4, with D perhaps matching TRBD1 (5 bases). The V gene lost 6 bases and the J gene lost 6 bases, with 17 bases spanning the gap. The CDR3 sequence is 14 residues long. CDR1 SQVTM and CDR2 ANQGSEA come from the germline V gene.

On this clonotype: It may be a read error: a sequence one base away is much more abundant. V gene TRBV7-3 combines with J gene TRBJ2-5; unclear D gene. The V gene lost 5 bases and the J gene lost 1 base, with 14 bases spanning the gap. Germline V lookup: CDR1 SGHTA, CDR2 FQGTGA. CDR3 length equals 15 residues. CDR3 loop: CASSPVAPRQETQYF. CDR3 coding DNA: TGTGCCAGCAGCCCCGTCGCGCCACGCCAAGAGACCCAGTACTTC.

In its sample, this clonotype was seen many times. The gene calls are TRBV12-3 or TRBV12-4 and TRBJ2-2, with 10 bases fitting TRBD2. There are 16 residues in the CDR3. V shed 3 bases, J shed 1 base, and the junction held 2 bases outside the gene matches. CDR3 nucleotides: TGTGCCAGCAGTTTTTCTAGCGGGAGGAACACCGGGGAGCTGTTTTTT. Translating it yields CASSFSSGRNTGELFF.

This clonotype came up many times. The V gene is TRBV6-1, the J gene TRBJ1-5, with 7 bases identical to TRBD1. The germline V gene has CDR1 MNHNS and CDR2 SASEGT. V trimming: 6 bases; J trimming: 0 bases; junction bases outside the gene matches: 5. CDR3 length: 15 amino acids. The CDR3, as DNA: TGTGCCAGCAGCATAACAGGGGATAGCAATCAGCCCCAGCATTTT. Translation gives CASSITGDSNQPQHF.

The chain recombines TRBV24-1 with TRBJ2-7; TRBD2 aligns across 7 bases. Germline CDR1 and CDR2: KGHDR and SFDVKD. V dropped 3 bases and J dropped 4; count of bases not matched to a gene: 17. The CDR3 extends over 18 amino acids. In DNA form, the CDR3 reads TGTGCCACCAGTGATCCTACCGACGCGGGAACGGGAGGATACGAGCAGTACTTC. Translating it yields CATSDPTDAGTGGYEQYF.

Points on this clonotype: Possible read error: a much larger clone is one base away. CDR3 in DNA: TGTGCCAGCAGTTTAGAAGTACTAGCTTCTGGGGCCGACGTCCTGACTTTC. It specifies CASSLEVLASGADVLTF. This chain joins TRBV12-3 or TRBV12-4 and TRBJ2-6; D might be TRBD2 (6 bases). CDR3 length equals 17 residues.

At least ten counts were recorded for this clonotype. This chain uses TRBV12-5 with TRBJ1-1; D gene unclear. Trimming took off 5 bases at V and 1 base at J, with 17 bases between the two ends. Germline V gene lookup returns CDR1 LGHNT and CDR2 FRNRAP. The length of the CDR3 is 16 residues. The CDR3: CASGTSPGEGNTEAFF. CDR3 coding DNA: TGTGCTAGTGGTACAAGCCCCGGGGAGGGGAACACTGAAGCTTTCTTT. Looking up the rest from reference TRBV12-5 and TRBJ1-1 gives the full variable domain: DARVTQTPRHKVTEMGQEVTMRCQPILGHNTVFWYRQTMMQGLELLAYFRNRAPLDDSGMPKDRFSAEMPDATLATLKIQPSEPRDSAVYFCASGTSPGEGNTEAFFGQGTRLTVV.

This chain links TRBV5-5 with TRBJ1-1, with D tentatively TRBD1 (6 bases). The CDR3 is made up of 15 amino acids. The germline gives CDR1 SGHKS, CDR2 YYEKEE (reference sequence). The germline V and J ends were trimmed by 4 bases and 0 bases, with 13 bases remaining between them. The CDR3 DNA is TGTGCCAGCAGCCCTACACAGGGACTGAACACTGAAGCTTTCTTT. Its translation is CASSPTQGLNTEAFF.

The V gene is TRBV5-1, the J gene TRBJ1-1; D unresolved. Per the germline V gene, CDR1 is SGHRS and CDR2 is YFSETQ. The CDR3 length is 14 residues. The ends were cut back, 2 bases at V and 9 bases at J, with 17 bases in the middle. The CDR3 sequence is CASSLEPGSVQAFF. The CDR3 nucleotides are TGCGCCAGCAGCTTAGAACCAGGATCAGTGCAAGCTTTCTTT.

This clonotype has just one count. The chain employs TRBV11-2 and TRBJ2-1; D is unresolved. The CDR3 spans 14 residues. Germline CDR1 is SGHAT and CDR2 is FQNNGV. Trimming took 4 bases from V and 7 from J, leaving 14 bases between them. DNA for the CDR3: TGTGCCAGCAGCTCGCGGCTAGAAGTTAATGAGCAGTTCTTC. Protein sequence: CASSSRLEVNEQFF.

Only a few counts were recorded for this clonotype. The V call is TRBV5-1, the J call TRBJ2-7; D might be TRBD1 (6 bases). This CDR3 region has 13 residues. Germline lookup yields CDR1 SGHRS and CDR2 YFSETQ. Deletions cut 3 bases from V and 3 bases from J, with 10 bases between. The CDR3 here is CASSSTGIYEQYF. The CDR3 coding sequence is TGCGCCAGCAGCTCGACAGGAATCTACGAGCAGTACTTC.

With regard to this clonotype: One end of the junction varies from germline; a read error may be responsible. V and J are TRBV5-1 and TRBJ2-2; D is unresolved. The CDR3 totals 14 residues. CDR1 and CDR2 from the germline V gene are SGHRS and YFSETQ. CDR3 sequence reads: CPSSLASSTGELFF. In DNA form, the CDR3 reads TGCCCCAGCAGCTTGGCCAGTTCCACCGGGGAGCTGTTTTTT.

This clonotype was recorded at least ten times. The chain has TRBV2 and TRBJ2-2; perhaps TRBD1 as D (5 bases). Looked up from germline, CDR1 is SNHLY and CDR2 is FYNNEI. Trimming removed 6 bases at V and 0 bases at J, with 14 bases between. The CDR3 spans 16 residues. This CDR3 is CASSYTTAANTGELFF. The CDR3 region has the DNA TGTGCCAGCAGCTATACGACAGCCGCGAACACCGGGGAGCTGTTTTTT.

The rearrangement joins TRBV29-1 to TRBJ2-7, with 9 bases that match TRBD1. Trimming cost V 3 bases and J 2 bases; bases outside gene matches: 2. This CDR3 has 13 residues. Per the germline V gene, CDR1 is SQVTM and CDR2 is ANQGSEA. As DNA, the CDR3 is TGCAGCGTTGATGGACAGGGGCCCTACGAGCAGTACTTC. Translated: CSVDGQGPYEQYF.

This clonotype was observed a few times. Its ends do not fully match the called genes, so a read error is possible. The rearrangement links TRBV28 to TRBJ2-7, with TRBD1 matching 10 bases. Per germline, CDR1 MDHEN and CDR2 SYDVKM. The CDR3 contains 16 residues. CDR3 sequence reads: CASTLDWGQGFHEQYF. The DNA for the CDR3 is TGTGCCAGCACTTTAGACTGGGGACAGGGGTTCCACGAGCAGTACTTC.

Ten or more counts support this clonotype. CDR3 in DNA: TGTGCCAGCAGTTCTAGCGGGAGGAGGGACGAGCAGTACTTC. Encoded protein: CASSSSGRRDEQYF. The chain is built from TRBV12-3 or TRBV12-4 and TRBJ2-7; 11 bases are a match to TRBD2. The CDR3 runs 14 residues. Trimming at V came to 4 bases and at J to 5 bases, leaving 4 bases not matched to a gene.

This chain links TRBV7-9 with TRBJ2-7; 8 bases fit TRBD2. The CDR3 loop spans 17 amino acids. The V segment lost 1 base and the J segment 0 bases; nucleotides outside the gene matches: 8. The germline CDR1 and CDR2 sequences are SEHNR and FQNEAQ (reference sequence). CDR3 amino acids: CASSLVGGRRNSYEQYF. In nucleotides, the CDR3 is TGTGCCAGCAGCTTAGTTGGCGGGAGGCGAAACTCCTACGAGCAGTACTTC.

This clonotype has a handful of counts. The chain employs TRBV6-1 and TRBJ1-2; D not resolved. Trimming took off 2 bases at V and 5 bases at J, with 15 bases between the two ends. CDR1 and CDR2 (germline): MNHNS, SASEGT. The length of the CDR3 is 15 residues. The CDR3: CASSELPSPGYGYTF. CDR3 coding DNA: TGTGCCAGCAGTGAACTCCCCAGCCCGGGGTATGGCTACACCTTC.

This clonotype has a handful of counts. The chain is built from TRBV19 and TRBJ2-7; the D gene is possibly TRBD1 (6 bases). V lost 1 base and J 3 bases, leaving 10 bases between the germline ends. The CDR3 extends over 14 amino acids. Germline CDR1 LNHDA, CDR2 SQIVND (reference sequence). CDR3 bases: TGTGCCAGTAGTATAGCGGGACAAAGCTACGAGCAGTACTTC. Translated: CASSIAGQSYEQYF. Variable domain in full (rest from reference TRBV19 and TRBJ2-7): DGGITQSPKYLFRKEGQNVTLSCEQNLNHDAMYWYRQDPGQGLRLIYYSQIVNDFQKGDIAEGYSVSREKKESFPLTVTSAQKNPTAFYLCASSIAGQSYEQYFGPGTRLTVT.

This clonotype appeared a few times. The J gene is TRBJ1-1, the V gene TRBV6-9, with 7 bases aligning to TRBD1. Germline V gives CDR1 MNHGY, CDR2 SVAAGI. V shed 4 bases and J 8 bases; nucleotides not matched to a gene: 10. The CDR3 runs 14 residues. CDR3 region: CASSSPGTDWEAFF. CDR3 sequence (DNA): TGTGCCAGCAGTTCACCGGGGACAGACTGGGAAGCTTTCTTT.